The clone carrying this T cell receptor (beta chain) was observed a few times. The target antigen is unknown. The time point denotes: newly diagnosed GD, antithyroid drugs for less than 3 months. From RNA extracted from PBMCs, the TCR library was made. EDTA tubes received about 10 milliliters of collected peripheral blood. The data stem from a study of regulatory T cells in long-lasting Graves disease. About the study: Newly diagnosed Graves' patients had under 3 months of antithyroid drugs.

For TCR beta, libraries came from iRepertoire HTBI primers and Arm-PCR of CDR3 regions. TCRdb independently ran MiXCR on the multiplex PCR reads; one entry per CDR3 protein. The sample has fewer than 500,000 distinct CDR3 sequences, 15% to 20% seen once. This CDR3 contains 17 residues. Losses at the gene ends were 4 bases for V and 4 bases for J; bases not matched to a gene: 4. Germline V gives CDR1 KGHDR, CDR2 SFDVKD. Study-level results: Public clonotype sharing was higher in persistent than newly diagnosed patients. TRBV28, TRBJ1-2 and TRBJ2-5 emerged as the favored segments in persistent disease.

These data were also filed under a second study, of T cells in Graves' hyperthyroidism and ophthalmopathy.

This clonotype originated in a man aged 35 to 55 with Graves disease. The rearrangement joins TRBV24-1 to TRBJ2-2; the match to TRBD2 covers 14 bases. Sequences were derived from peripheral blood mononuclear cells (PBMCs), sampled at new diagnosis, from a patient treated with antithyroid drugs. In DNA, the CDR3 is TGTGCCACCAGTGACACGGGACTAGCGGGAGTCACCGGGGAGCTGTTTTTT. Its protein product is CATSDTGLAGVTGELFF.